The subject of this entry is one TCR beta chain. These data come from a study of blood T cell repertoires in COVID-19. Turning to the study itself: Italy, Spain and the United States were the sources of the convalescent and acute COVID-19 samples. Sample material is recorded as cDNA or gDNA derived from T cells, B-cell-depleted T cells, or PBMCs.

Original processing methods: Reference gene primer amplification in the assay estimated nucleated cell counts. Repertoires were generated with immunoSEQ multiplex PCR, while TCRdb's copy carries only in-frame clones and drops some. D and trimming come from the DNA, and the V and J calls and clone size come from that table. Of approximately 150,000 clones listed, 85% to 90% are singletons. This TCR came from a woman aged 60-75 years with active COVID-19. Sequencing input: peripheral blood.

CDR3 region: CASSLWSQGFGYTNPNTGELFF. Here the CDR3 DNA reads TGTGCCAGCAGCTTATGGTCCCAGGGCTTCGGATATACAAACCCGAACACCGGGGAGCTGTTTTTT. The chain is built from TRBV7-3 and TRBJ2-2, with D possibly being TRBD1 (5 bases). This CDR3 has 22 amino acids. Looked up from germline, CDR1 is SGHTA and CDR2 is FQGTGA. The germline V and J ends were trimmed by 2 bases and 0 bases, with 28 bases remaining between them.